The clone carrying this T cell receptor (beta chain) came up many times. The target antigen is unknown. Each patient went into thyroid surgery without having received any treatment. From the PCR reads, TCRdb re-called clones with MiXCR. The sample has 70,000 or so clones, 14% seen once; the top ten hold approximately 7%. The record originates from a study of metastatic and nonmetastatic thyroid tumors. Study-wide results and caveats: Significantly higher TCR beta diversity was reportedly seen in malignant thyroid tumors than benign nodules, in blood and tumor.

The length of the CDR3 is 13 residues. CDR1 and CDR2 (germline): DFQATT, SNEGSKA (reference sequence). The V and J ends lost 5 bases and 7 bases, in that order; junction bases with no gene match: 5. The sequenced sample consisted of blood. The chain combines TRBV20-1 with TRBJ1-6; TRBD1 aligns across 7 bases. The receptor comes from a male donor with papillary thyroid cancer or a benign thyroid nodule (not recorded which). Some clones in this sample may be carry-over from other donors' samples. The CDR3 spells CSALPDRNSPLHF. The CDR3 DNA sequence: TGCAGTGCTTTGCCGGACAGGAATTCACCCCTCCACTTT.